These 23 T cell receptor beta chains came from one sample sequenced in a study of blood T cells in healthy people across ages (dated by TCRdb to 2013 to 2016). The receptor library was made with 5' RACE. Sequenced using an Illumina HiSeq 2500. A second PCR of roughly 7 to 11 cycles was performed with a sample-barcoded 5' primer and a J-beta primer mix. TCRdb itself trimmed the public reads at Q25 with fastp, ran MiXCR and retained productive beta chains. Entries that share a CDR3 protein sequence are merged under the most common genes and DNA. In all, the sample holds 650,000 to 1,000,000 distinct CDR3 sequences, and roughly 40% of those were seen once. The ten largest clones capture 10% to 15% of the sample. Sequencing used blood. The receptors originated from a man between 18 and 35 years old in good health.

This clonotype was counted a few times. The chain recombines TRBV4-1 with TRBJ2-1, with 7 bases fitting TRBD2. This CDR3 contains 17 residues. V dropped 0 bases and J dropped 0; count of bases not matched to a gene: 5. Germline V gene lookup returns CDR1 MGHRA and CDR2 YSYEKL. CDR3: CASSQDTSASSYNEQFF. The CDR3 DNA follows: TGCGCCAGCAGCCAAGACACTAGCGCCAGCTCCTACAATGAGCAGTTCTTC.

The CDR3 protein is CASSPGLRSTSDTDTQYF. The CDR3 DNA sequence: TGTGCCAGCAGCCCAGGACTGCGCTCCACTAGCGACACAGATACGCAGTATTTT. The chain couples TRBV7-2 to TRBJ2-3, with 7 bases lining up with TRBD2. CDR1 is SGHTA, CDR2 FQGNSA, per germline. This CDR3 comprises 18 residues. Unmatched junction bases numbered 16, after V lost 5 bases and J lost 2 bases.

The chain links TRBV6-1 to TRBJ2-1, with no clear D. Germline CDR1 and CDR2: MNHNS and SASEGT. This CDR3 has 13 amino acids. V lost 5 bases, J lost 3 bases, and 8 bases lay in between. CDR3 protein: CASSRDDYNEQFF. CDR3 nucleotides: TGTGCCAGCAGTCGAGACGACTACAATGAGCAGTTCTTC.

V and J are TRBV7-2 and TRBJ2-5, with 7 bases matching TRBD2. V lost 4 bases to trimming and J lost 2 bases; unmatched junction nucleotides: 7. The V gene's germline CDR1 is SGHTA and CDR2 FQGNSA. CDR3 length: 15 residues. Here the CDR3 DNA reads TGTGCCAGCAGCTCCCCTGAGCGGGGACAAGAGACCCAGTACTTC. It yields the protein CASSSPERGQETQYF.

The chain recombines TRBV29-1 with TRBJ1-2; tentatively, D is TRBD1 (6 bases). V lost 6 bases to trimming and J lost 3 bases, with 14 bases between them. CDR3 length equals 13 residues. The germline V gene encodes CDR1 SQVTM and CDR2 ANQGSEA. The DNA for the CDR3 is TGCAGCGTCGGACAGCCCGAGGACTATGGCTACACCTTC. It is translated as CSVGQPEDYGYTF.

This clonotype was observed once. This chain connects TRBV6-6 to TRBJ2-1; TRBD2 matches 7 bases. CDR3 length equals 16 residues. Trimming at V came to 0 bases and at J to 10 bases, leaving 12 bases not matched to a gene. Germline V gene data show CDR1 as MNHNY and CDR2 as SVGAGI (reference sequence). This chain's CDR3 is CASSYSWASGSYEQFF. The CDR3 DNA reads as TGTGCCAGCAGTTACTCGTGGGCTAGCGGATCCTACGAGCAGTTCTTC.

This clonotype has only one observation. The rearrangement uses TRBV5-1 and TRBJ2-1; no definite D call. The last part of the DNA fits TRBJ2-7 better; the J call may be wrong. The V gene's germline CDR1 is SGHRS and CDR2 YFSETQ. The CDR3 is 15 residues long. The CDR3 coding sequence is TGCGCCAGCAGCTTGGAAGGGATTTCCTACAATGAGCAGTACTTC. Translating it yields CASSLEGISYNEQYF.

Comments on this clonotype: A much bigger clone sits one base away, suggesting this may be a read error. The chain joins TRBV12-3 or TRBV12-4 to TRBJ2-7; 7 nucleotides match TRBD1. This CDR3 contains 14 residues. The trim removed 2 bases at V and 8 bases at J, leaving 9 bases unmatched. Written as DNA, the CDR3 is TGTGCCAGCAGTTTATCTACCAACAGGGGCAAGCAGTACTTC. Amino acid sequence: CASSLSTNRGKQYF.

This clonotype was seen repeatedly, ten times or more. The chain has TRBV4-3 and TRBJ2-1; 7 bases align to TRBD1. The CDR3 spans 18 residues. CDR1 is LGHNA, CDR2 YSLEER, per germline. Trimming cost V 3 bases and J 5 bases; bases outside gene matches: 16. The CDR3 DNA reads as TGCGCCAGCAGCCATACAATCCCCTGGGACAGAAAGAACAATGAGCAGTTCTTC. Its translation: CASSHTIPWDRKNNEQFF.

CDR3 coding DNA: TGCAGTGCTAGACCGCGGCGAATATATATCCGCGGGAGTGGATATCAGCCCCAGCATTTT. This encodes CSARPRRIYIRGSGYQPQHF. This chain joins TRBV20-1 and TRBJ1-5; D ambiguous. The CDR3 runs 20 residues. Trimming took off 2 bases at V and 5 bases at J, with 31 bases between the two ends. The germline gives CDR1 DFQATT, CDR2 SNEGSKA (reference sequence).

In its sample, this clonotype was seen many times. The V and J genes are TRBV7-2 and TRBJ2-5; no clear D gene. Germline CDR1 SGHTA, CDR2 FQGNSA. V lost 0 bases to trimming and J lost 0 bases, with 5 bases between them. The CDR3 runs to 14 residues. CDR3 sequence reads: CASSLARYQETQYF. In nucleotides, the CDR3 is TGTGCCAGCAGCTTAGCCCGCTACCAAGAGACCCAGTACTTC.

This clonotype was observed a few times. J is TRBJ1-1 and V is TRBV19; D call uncertain. Germline CDR1 LNHDA, CDR2 SQIVND (reference sequence). The CDR3 loop spans 11 amino acids. V lost 3 bases, J lost 5 bases, and 4 bases lay in between. CDR3 region: CASSMDTEAFF. Here the CDR3 DNA reads TGTGCCAGTAGTATGGATACTGAAGCTTTCTTT.

CDR3 amino acids: CASSVRQHYGYTF. CDR3 in DNA: TGTGCCAGCAGTGTTAGGCAGCACTATGGCTACACCTTC. J is TRBJ1-2 and V is TRBV12-3 or TRBV12-4; D not certain. V was pared by 5 bases and J by 3 bases, with 10 bases between. CDR3 length equals 13 residues.

This clonotype was observed a handful of times. This chain uses TRBV13 with TRBJ2-7, with D possibly matching TRBD1 (5 bases). The CDR3 has 15 residues. CDR1 and CDR2 (germline): PRHDT, FYEKMQ (reference sequence). V was pared by 2 bases and J by 0 bases, with 11 bases between. CDR3 protein: CASSLTGRNSYEQYF. As DNA, the CDR3 is TGTGCCAGCAGCTTAACAGGCAGAAACTCCTACGAGCAGTACTTC.

This clonotype was seen a few times. The chain recombines TRBV3-1 with TRBJ1-1; the D gene is possibly TRBD1 (6 bases). V lost 7 bases to trimming and J lost 3 bases, with 18 bases between them. The germline V gene encodes CDR1 LGHDT and CDR2 YNNKEL (reference sequence). The CDR3 has 15 amino acids. In DNA form, the CDR3 reads TGTGCCAGCACCCTTAGACCAGGGGATTACACTGAAGCTTTCTTT. It yields the protein CASTLRPGDYTEAFF. The whole variable domain, filled in from reference TRBV3-1 and TRBJ1-1, reads DTAVSQTPKYLVTQMGNDKSIKCEQNLGHDTMYWYKQDSKKFLKIMFSYNNKELIINETVPNRFSPKSPDKAHLNLHINSLELGDSAVYFCASTLRPGDYTEAFFGQGTRLTVV.

The CDR3 DNA sequence: TGTGCCAGCAGTATCACGGGGGCTGAAGCTTTCTTT. This encodes CASSITGAEAFF. V usage is TRBV25-1 and J usage is TRBJ1-1, with D possibly TRBD1 on 5 matching bases. This CDR3 is built from 12 residues. V lost 5 bases to trimming and J lost 6 bases, with 10 bases between them. From germline, CDR1 is MGHDK and CDR2 SYGVNS.

The rearrangement links TRBV6-1 to TRBJ2-5; the D is unclear. The germline gives CDR1 MNHNS, CDR2 SASEGT. The CDR3 contains 13 residues. V lost 4 bases and J 0 bases, leaving 6 bases between the germline ends. The CDR3 region is CASSVHYQETQYF. In nucleotides, the CDR3 is TGTGCCAGCAGTGTACATTACCAAGAGACCCAGTACTTC.

In regard to this clonotype: An end of the junction differs from the germline gene, which may be a read error. The CDR3 DNA is TGCACCAGCAGCCCGCTAGTTTACGATACGCAGTATTTT. It translates to CTSSPLVYDTQYF. V is TRBV4-1 and J is TRBJ2-3; D unresolved. CDR1 and CDR2 from the germline V gene are MGHRA and YSYEKL. CDR3 length: 13 amino acids.

This sequence joins TRBV3-1 and TRBJ2-3; 9 nucleotides agree with TRBD1. J gave up 3 bases and V 0 bases, and 10 bases lay outside the gene matches. CDR1 and CDR2 from the germline V gene are LGHDT and YNNKEL (reference sequence). This CDR3 is built from 18 residues. DNA of the CDR3: TGTGCCAGCAGCCAAGAGCAGAGGGGACAGGGACTAACAGATACGCAGTATTTT. The encoded protein is CASSQEQRGQGLTDTQYF.

In the case of this clonotype: An end of the junction differs from the germline gene, which may be a read error. V gene TRBV7-2 combines with J gene TRBJ2-1, with 9 bases fitting TRBD2. Germline assignment: CDR1 SGHTA and CDR2 FQGNSA. The CDR3 runs to 17 residues. The CDR3 loop is CVSSSRGASGVYNEQFF. CDR3 DNA: TGTGTCAGCAGCTCCAGGGGGGCTAGCGGGGTATACAATGAGCAGTTCTTC.

This sequence joins TRBV7-9 and TRBJ1-4, with 7 positions matching TRBD1. This CDR3 is 15 amino acids long. Trimming took 5 bases from V and 11 from J; bases not matched to a gene: 14. The germline gives CDR1 SEHNR, CDR2 FQNEAQ (reference sequence). The CDR3 nucleotides read TGTGCCAGCAGCGCTCAACAGGGGAGTTCGGGGAAACTGTTTTTT. Its protein is CASSAQQGSSGKLFF.

The rearrangement joins TRBV6-5 to TRBJ1-2; D unresolved. The CDR3 consists of 11 residues. Trimming left V 6 bases short and J 9 bases short, with 11 bases between. The germline V gene has CDR1 MNHEY and CDR2 SVGAGI. Here the CDR3 reads CASSRILSYTF. DNA for the CDR3: TGTGCCAGCAGCCGTATACTCAGCTACACCTTC.

The gene calls are TRBV4-1 and TRBJ2-3; D gene unclear. The length of the CDR3 is 13 residues. Germline V gene sequence: CDR1 MGHRA, CDR2 YSYEKL. V lost 0 bases to trimming and J lost 11 bases, with 12 bases between them. The CDR3 DNA sequence: TGCGCCAGCAGCCAAGACCTCCGGCAGGAGCAGTATTTT. Amino acid sequence: CASSQDLRQEQYF.